This T cell receptor beta chain comes out of a study of T cell repertoires in cytomegalovirus infection. The overall study: CMV infection and matching HLA type were both indicated by public TCR beta signatures.

Findings and limits, study-wide: Dominating the ex vivo response were HLA-C-restricted CMV-specific TCR beta clonotypes.

This CDR3 region has 14 residues. With V trimmed by 8 bases and J by 1 base, 5 bases remained unmatched. TCRdb processed the reads anew with MiXCR; each CDR3 protein has one entry. Of nearly 650,000 distinct CDR3 sequences detected, approximately 24% appear once; the ten largest clones hold less than 10%. Only a few counts were recorded for this clonotype. Antigen: not known. Sample: CD8+ T cells from PBMCs. The chain has TRBV12-3 or TRBV12-4 and TRBJ2-1; 7 nucleotides line up with TRBD2. This clonotype originated in a human donor in good health (CMV status not recorded). Some clones in this sample may be carry-over from other donors' samples. The CDR3 region has the DNA TGTGCCAGCTGCCTCGGGGGGTCCTACAATGAGCAGTTCTTC. Protein: CASCLGGSYNEQFF.